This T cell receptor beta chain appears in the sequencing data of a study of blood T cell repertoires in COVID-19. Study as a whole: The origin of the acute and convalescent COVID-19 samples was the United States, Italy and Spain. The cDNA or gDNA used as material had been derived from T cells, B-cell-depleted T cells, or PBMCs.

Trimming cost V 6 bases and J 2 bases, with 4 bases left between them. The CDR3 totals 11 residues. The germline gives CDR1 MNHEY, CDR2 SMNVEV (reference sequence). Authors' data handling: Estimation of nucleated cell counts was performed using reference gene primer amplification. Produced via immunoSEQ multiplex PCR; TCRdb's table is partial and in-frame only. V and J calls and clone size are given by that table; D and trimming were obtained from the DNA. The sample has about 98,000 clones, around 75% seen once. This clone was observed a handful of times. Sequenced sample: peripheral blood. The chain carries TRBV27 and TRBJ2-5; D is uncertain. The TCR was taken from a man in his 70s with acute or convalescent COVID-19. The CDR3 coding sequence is TGTGCCAGCAGCTCTCAAGAGACCCAGTACTTC. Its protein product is CASSSQETQYF.